A single sample gave rise to the 15 T cell receptor beta chains below, sequenced in a study of blood T cell repertoires in COVID-19. TCRdb's copy holds only in-frame clones and misses some; the assay was immunoSEQ multiplex PCR. The table shows fewer than 300,000 clones, with around 89% occurring only once. Sequenced sample: peripheral blood. The source of these receptors is a young man with acute or convalescent COVID-19.

The chain joins TRBV11-2 to TRBJ2-7; D possibly corresponds to TRBD2 (6 bases). The CDR3 is 16 amino acids. With 6 bases removed from V and 0 bases from J, the gap between germline ends came to 18 bases. CDR1 SGHAT and CDR2 FQNNGV come from the germline V gene. The CDR3 DNA reads as TGTGCCAGCAGGGGACGGGGGACCCTGAGCTCCTACGAGCAGTACTTC. Its translation is CASRGRGTLSSYEQYF.

The chain employs TRBV9 and TRBJ2-7, with D possibly being TRBD2 (5 bases). Germline CDR1 and CDR2: SGDLS and YYNGEE. CDR3 length: 15 amino acids. Trimming stripped 0 bases from V and 0 bases from J, with 10 bases between. The CDR3 protein is CASSVGVGSSYEQYF. The CDR3 DNA follows: TGTGCCAGCAGCGTAGGCGTAGGGAGCTCCTACGAGCAGTACTTC.

This chain uses TRBV28 with TRBJ1-6, with 9 bases that match TRBD1. The CDR3 has 13 amino acids. Germline assignment: CDR1 MDHEN and CDR2 SYDVKM. V shed 8 bases and J 10 bases; nucleotides not matched to a gene: 6. CDR3 in DNA: TGTGCCAGCTTTACAGGGGGCGCGTCACCCCTCCACTTT. This encodes CASFTGGASPLHF.

This chain joins TRBV7-9 and TRBJ1-1; 7 nucleotides agree with TRBD1. V lost 3 bases, J lost 5 bases, and 3 bases stayed unmatched. Germline V CDR1 and CDR2: SEHNR, FQNEAQ (reference sequence). There are 13 residues in the CDR3. The CDR3 DNA follows: TGTGCCAGCAGCTTCCAGGGGGGAACTGAAGCTTTCTTT. Protein sequence: CASSFQGGTEAFF. Using reference TRBV7-9 and TRBJ1-1 for the parts outside the CDR3, the full variable domain is DTGVSQNPRHKITKRGQNVTFRCDPISEHNRLYWYRQTLGQGPEFLTYFQNEAQLEKSRLLSDRFSAERPKGSFSTLEIQRTEQGDSAMYLCASSFQGGTEAFFGQGTRLTVV.

This rearrangement joins TRBV12-3 or TRBV12-4 to TRBJ2-1; 8 bases agree with TRBD1. This CDR3 is 11 amino acids long. V lost 6 bases and J lost 10; bases outside the gene matches: 2. CDR3 nucleotide sequence: TGTGCCAGCAGGTACAGGGGGGAGCAGTTCTTC. It yields the protein CASRYRGEQFF.

This clone was picked up a small number of times. The chain combines TRBV5-4 with TRBJ2-1; 11 bases agree with TRBD2. The CDR3 contains 15 residues. Germline-derived CDR1 and CDR2 are SGHNT and YYREEE (reference sequence). Germline trimming cut 0 bases from V and 10 bases from J; bases unmatched to any gene: 6. The CDR3 bases are TGTGCCAGCAGCTTGGTCCTAGCGGGAGGACACGAGCAGTTCTTC. Its translation is CASSLVLAGGHEQFF.

The CDR3 DNA follows: TGTGCCAGCAGTGTAGAGGGCCATGGCTACACCTTC. It yields the protein CASSVEGHGYTF. V gene TRBV2 combines with J gene TRBJ1-2; D is uncertain. The CDR3 loop spans 12 amino acids. Germline CDR1 is SNHLY and CDR2 is FYNNEI. The V gene lost 4 bases and the J gene lost 6 bases, with 9 bases spanning the gap.

The J gene is TRBJ2-1, the V gene TRBV19; 7 bases map to TRBD1. CDR3 length: 15 residues. V was clipped by 5 bases and J by 0 bases; unmatched bases: 4. Germline V CDR1 and CDR2: LNHDA, SQIVND (reference sequence). The CDR3 loop reads CASSVQGSSYNEQFF. As DNA, the CDR3 is TGTGCCAGTAGTGTACAGGGGAGCTCCTACAATGAGCAGTTCTTC.

This chain uses TRBV14 with TRBJ2-2; 10 bases map to TRBD1. Germline CDR1 reads SGHDN; CDR2 reads FVKESK. The length of the CDR3 is 19 residues. Germline trimming cut 4 bases from V and 5 bases from J; bases unmatched to any gene: 16. The CDR3 region has the DNA TGTGCCAGCAGCCTCAGGCCGGGACAGGGGAAGTTTCGGACCGGGGAGCTGTTTTTT. It codes for CASSLRPGQGKFRTGELFF.

This chain connects TRBV5-1 to TRBJ2-5, with D tentatively TRBD2 (7 bases). The V gene lost 0 bases and the J gene lost 3 bases, with 15 bases spanning the gap. This CDR3 contains 16 residues. Germline CDR1 reads SGHRS; CDR2 reads YFSETQ. The CDR3, as DNA: TGCGCCAGCAGCTTGGGACTAGGGGAGGGGGAAGAGACCCAGTACTTC. It codes for CASSLGLGEGEETQYF.

The gene calls are TRBV5-6 and TRBJ2-2; D possibly corresponds to TRBD1 (5 bases). Looked up from germline, CDR1 is SGHDT and CDR2 is YYEEEE. This CDR3 region has 16 residues. V lost 2 bases and J lost 0, with 11 bases in between. CDR3 in DNA: TGTGCCAGCAGCTTCCGGACACACGCGAACACCGGGGAGCTGTTTTTT. Translation gives CASSFRTHANTGELFF.

The chain combines TRBV2 with TRBJ1-4; D is uncertain. This CDR3 region has 15 residues. V was trimmed by 0 bases and J by 0 bases, leaving 5 bases between them. Germline-derived CDR1 and CDR2 are SNHLY and FYNNEI. CDR3 loop: CASSEAPATNEKLFF. The CDR3, as DNA: TGTGCCAGCAGTGAAGCTCCTGCAACTAATGAAAAACTGTTTTTT.

This clone was counted a single time. The chain is built from TRBV2 and TRBJ1-1; 7 bases are a match to TRBD1. From germline, CDR1 is SNHLY and CDR2 FYNNEI. Germline trimming cut 3 bases from V and 11 bases from J; bases unmatched to any gene: 6. The CDR3 runs 12 residues. CDR3 nucleotide sequence: TGTGCCAGCAGTGATGGAGGGGGCAAGGCTTTCTTT. Protein: CASSDGGGKAFF.

V usage is TRBV6-5 and J usage is TRBJ2-7; D possibly corresponds to TRBD2 (5 bases). V lost 7 bases to trimming and J lost 3 bases, with 16 bases between them. Per the germline V gene, CDR1 is MNHEY and CDR2 is SVGAGI. The CDR3 is 14 amino acids. DNA for the CDR3: TGTGCCAGCATTAACCTCGGGGTCAACTACGAGCAGTACTTC. Protein: CASINLGVNYEQYF.

The rearrangement joins TRBV7-8 to TRBJ2-3; D is possibly TRBD2 (7 bases). This CDR3 has 15 residues. Germline V gene lookup returns CDR1 SGHVS and CDR2 FQNEAQ. V was trimmed by 2 bases and J by 0 bases, leaving 9 bases between them. CDR3 nucleotides: TGTGCCAGCAGCTTACGGGGGGCAAGCACAGATACGCAGTATTTT. Protein sequence: CASSLRGASTDTQYF. Using reference TRBV7-8 and TRBJ2-3 for the parts outside the CDR3, the full variable domain is GAGVSQSPRYKVAKRGQDVALRCDPISGHVSLFWYQQALGQGPEFLTYFQNEAQLDKSGLPSDRFFAERPEGSVSTLKIQRTQQEDSAVYLCASSLRGASTDTQYFGPGTRLTVL.